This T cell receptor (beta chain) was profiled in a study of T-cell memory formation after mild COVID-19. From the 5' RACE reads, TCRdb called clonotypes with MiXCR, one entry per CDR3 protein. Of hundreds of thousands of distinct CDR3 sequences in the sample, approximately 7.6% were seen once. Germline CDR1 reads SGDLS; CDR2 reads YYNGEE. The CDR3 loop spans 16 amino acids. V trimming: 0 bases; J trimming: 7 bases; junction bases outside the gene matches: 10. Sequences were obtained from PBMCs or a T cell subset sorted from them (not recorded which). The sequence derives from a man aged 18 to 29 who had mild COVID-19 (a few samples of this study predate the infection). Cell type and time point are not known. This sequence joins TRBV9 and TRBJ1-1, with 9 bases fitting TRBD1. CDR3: CASSVERDRERHEAFF. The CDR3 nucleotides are TGTGCCAGCAGCGTAGAAAGGGACAGGGAGAGGCATGAAGCTTTCTTT.